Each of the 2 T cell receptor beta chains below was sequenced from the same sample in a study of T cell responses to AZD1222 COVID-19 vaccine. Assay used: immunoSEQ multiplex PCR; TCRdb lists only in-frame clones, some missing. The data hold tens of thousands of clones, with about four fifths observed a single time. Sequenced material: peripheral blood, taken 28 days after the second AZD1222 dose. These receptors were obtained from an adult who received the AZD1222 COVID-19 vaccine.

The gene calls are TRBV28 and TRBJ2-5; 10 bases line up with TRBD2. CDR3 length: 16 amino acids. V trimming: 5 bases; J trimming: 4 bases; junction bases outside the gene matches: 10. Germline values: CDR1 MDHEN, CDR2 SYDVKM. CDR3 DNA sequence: TGTGCCAGCAGTCCACCTGGAGCGGGAGGGATAGAGACCCAGTACTTC. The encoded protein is CASSPPGAGGIETQYF.

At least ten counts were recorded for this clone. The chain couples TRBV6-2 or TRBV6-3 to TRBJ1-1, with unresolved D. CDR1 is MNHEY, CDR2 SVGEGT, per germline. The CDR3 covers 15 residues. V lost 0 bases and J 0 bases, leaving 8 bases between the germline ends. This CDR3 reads CASSYSTLMNTEAFF. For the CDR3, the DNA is TGTGCCAGCAGTTACTCGACTCTGATGAACACTGAAGCTTTCTTT.